This T cell receptor (beta chain) was captured by sequencing in a study of tumor and adjacent non-tumor tissue in lung cancer. As for the study in general: Patients comprised 12 adenocarcinoma, a couple of squamous cell carcinoma and 1 small cell lung cancer. The patients, around 9 men and a few women, were roughly 31 to 80 with stage I to III disease. Findings and caveats of the study: Tumor TCR diversity, when higher, was linked to shorter survival.

The template was RNA from unsorted bulk tissue. This non-tumor lung sample came from over 3 cm beyond the tumor edge. The library came from three nested PCR rounds adapted from ARM-PCR protocols. A single record per CDR3 protein comes from TCRdb applying MiXCR to the multiplex PCR reads. Counted here are tens of thousands of distinct CDR3 sequences, 76% occurring once; the ten biggest clones make up 30% to 50%. Concerning this clonotype: The antigen remains undetermined. One end of the junction is discordant with germline, which a read error may explain.

This CDR3 is 20 amino acids long. Germline V gene sequence: CDR1 MDHEN, CDR2 SYDVKM. The sequenced material came from distant non-tumor lung tissue. This receptor was taken from a man in his 70s with non-small cell lung cancer. The chain carries TRBV28 and TRBJ2-7, with 7 nucleotides matching TRBD2. The CDR3 loop reads CASSFTVVYNGRTTGYEQHF. CDR3 coding DNA: TGTGCCAGCAGTTTTACCGTAGTCTATAACGGGAGGACCACTGGCTACGAGCAGCACTTC.